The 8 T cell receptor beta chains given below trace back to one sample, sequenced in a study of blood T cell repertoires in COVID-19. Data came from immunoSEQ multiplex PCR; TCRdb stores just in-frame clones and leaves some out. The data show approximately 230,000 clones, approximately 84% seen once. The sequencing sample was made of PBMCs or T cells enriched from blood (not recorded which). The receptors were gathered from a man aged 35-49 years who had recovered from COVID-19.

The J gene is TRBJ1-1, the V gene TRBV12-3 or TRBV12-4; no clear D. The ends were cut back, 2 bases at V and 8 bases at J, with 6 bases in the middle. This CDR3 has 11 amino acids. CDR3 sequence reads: CASSLSREAFF. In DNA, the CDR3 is TGTGCCAGCAGTTTAAGTCGGGAAGCTTTCTTT.

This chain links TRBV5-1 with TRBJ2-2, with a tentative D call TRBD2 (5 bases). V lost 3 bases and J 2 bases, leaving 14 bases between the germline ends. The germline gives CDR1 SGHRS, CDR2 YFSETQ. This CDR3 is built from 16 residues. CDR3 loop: CASSSKRIHNTGELFF. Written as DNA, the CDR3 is TGCGCCAGCAGCTCTAAGCGGATTCACAACACCGGGGAGCTGTTTTTT.

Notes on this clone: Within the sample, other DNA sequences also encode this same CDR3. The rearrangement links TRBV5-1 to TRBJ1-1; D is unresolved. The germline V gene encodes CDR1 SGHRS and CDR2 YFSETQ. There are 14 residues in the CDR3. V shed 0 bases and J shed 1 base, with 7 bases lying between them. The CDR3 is CASSLEQPNTEAFF. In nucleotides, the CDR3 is TGCGCCAGCAGCTTGGAACAACCGAACACTGAAGCTTTCTTT.

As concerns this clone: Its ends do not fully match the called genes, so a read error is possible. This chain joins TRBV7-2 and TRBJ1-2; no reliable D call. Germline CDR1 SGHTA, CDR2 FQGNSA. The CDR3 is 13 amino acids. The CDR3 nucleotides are TGTGCCAGCAGCCTAGCGGGAGCCTGGGGCTACACCTTC. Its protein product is CASSLAGAWGYTF.

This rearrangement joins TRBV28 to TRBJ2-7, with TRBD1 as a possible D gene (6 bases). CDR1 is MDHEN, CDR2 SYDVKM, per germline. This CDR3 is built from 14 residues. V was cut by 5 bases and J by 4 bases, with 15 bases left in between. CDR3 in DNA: TGTGCCAGCAGTCTCCACTCCAGGGGATACGAGCAGTACTTC. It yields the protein CASSLHSRGYEQYF.

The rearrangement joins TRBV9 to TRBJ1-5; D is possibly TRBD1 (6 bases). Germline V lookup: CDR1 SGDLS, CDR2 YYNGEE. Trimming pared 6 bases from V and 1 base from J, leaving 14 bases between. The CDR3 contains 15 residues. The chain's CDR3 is CASTLGGDSNQPQHF. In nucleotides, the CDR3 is TGTGCCAGCACCCTAGGGGGGGACAGCAATCAGCCCCAGCATTTT.

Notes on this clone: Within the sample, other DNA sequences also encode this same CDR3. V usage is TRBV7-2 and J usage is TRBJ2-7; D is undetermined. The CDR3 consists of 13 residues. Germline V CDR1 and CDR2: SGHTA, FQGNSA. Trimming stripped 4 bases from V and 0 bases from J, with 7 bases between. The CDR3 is CASSSPGSYEQYF. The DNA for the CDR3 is TGTGCCAGCAGCTCCCCGGGCTCCTACGAGCAGTACTTC.

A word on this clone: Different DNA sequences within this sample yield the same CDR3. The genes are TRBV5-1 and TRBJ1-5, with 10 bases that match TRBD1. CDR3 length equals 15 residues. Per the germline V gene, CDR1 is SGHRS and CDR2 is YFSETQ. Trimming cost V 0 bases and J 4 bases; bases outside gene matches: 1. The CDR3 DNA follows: TGCGCCAGCAGCTTGGAGGGACAGGGGAATCAGCCCCAGCATTTT. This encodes CASSLEGQGNQPQHF.